This T cell receptor (beta chain) was recorded in a study of cytomegalovirus exposure and HLA in healthy donors. Study in general: Around 180 million T cells yielded 110 million or so unique TCR beta sequences in earlier analysis.

All donors participated as healthy donors of bone marrow. This clone has only one observation. Antigen unknown. In germline, CDR1 is ENHRY, CDR2 SYGVKD. V gave up 4 bases and J gave up 4 bases; unmatched junction bases: 12. CDR3 length: 16 residues. The PCR was carried out with 60 Vbeta primers and 13 Jbeta primers. Assay: immunoSEQ multiplex PCR; the TCRdb copy retains only in-frame clones and omits some. The sample includes about 230,000 clones, 80% to 90% of them seen just once. Study conclusions and caveats: For most TCR sequences rarity was the rule, although some public TCRs occurred in many donors.

The specimen was PBMCs. The rearrangement joins TRBV10-3 to TRBJ2-7; 8 nucleotides agree with TRBD2. The receptor comes from a girl under 10 years old in good health and CMV-seronegative. The chain's CDR3 is CAISARTGTSGYEQYF. CDR3 DNA: TGTGCCATCAGTGCCAGAACCGGGACTAGTGGATACGAGCAGTACTTC.